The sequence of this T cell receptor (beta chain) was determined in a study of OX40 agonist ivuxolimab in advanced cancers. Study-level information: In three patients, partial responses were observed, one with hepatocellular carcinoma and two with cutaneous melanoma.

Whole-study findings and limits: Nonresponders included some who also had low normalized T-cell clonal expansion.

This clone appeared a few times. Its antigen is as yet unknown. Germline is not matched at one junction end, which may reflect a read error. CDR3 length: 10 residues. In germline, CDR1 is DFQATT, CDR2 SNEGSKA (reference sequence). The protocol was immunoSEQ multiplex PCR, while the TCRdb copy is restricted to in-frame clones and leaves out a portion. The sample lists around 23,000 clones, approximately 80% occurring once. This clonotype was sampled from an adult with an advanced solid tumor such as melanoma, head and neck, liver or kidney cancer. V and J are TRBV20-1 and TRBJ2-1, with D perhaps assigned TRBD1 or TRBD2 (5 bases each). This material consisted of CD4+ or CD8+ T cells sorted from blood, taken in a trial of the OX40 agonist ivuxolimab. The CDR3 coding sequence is TGCAGTGCTAGCGGACCTGGGGACCTCTTC. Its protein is CSASGPGDLF.